This T cell receptor beta chain appears in the sequencing data of a study of blood T cells in healthy people across ages. Study-level points and caveats: Significant beta diversity loss was already apparent by age approximately 42, declining roughly linearly.

A second 7 to 11 cycle PCR used barcoded and J-beta primers. TCRdb re-derived calls from the 5' RACE reads in MiXCR, one entry per CDR3 protein. Altogether about a million distinct CDR3 sequences are present, about two fifths being singletons, with the ten largest covering approximately 14%. As concerns this clonotype: Its antigen is undetermined.

The receptor was isolated from a man between 18 and 35 years old in good health. Sequenced input: blood.

This CDR3 is CASSLTLGQPVNEQYF. DNA for the CDR3: TGTGCCAGCAGCTTAACTTTAGGCCAGCCCGTCAATGAGCAGTACTTC. V and J are TRBV7-3 and TRBJ2-7; D is uncertain. V lost 0 bases and J lost 7, with 19 bases in between. The germline gives CDR1 SGHTA, CDR2 FQGTGA. CDR3 length: 16 residues.